The entry that follows covers one T cell receptor beta chain sequence. Amplification of TCR beta CDR3 regions used RNA as the template. The HTBI set primed first-round TCR CDR3 RT-PCR. TCRdb re-analysed the multiplex PCR reads in MiXCR, keeping a single row per CDR3 protein. The sample lists roughly 560,000 distinct CDR3 sequences; roughly 14% were seen once. This entry comes from a study of T cells in Graves' hyperthyroidism and ophthalmopathy. Trimming removed 5 bases from V and 2 bases from J; junction bases left unmatched: 5. CDR3 size: 14 residues. Germline V gene sequence: CDR1 SGHTA, CDR2 FQGNSA.

This receptor was taken from a woman between 40 and 50 years old with Graves' ophthalmopathy. The chain carries TRBV7-2 and TRBJ2-7, with TRBD1 matching 8 bases. The sequenced sample consisted of blood. CDR3 sequence reads: CASSAWTGTYEQYF. CDR3 nucleotides: TGTGCCAGCAGCGCTTGGACAGGGACCTACGAGCAGTACTTC.